Below are 30 T cell receptor beta chains sequenced from a single sample in a study of blood T cell repertoires in COVID-19. Clones were sequenced by immunoSEQ multiplex PCR, and TCRdb holds only the in-frame ones, with some missing. The table records 310,000 or so clones, around 87% of them present only once. Sequencing used peripheral blood. Receptors originate from a woman aged 30 to 39 who had recovered from COVID-19.

This chain links TRBV11-2 with TRBJ2-7; D gene uncertain. V lost 3 bases and J lost 1, with 10 bases in between. Germline CDR1 and CDR2: SGHAT and FQNNGV. The CDR3 extends over 14 amino acids. The CDR3 reads CASSLPSASYEQYF. DNA for the CDR3: TGTGCCAGCAGCTTGCCCAGCGCATCCTACGAGCAGTACTTC.

The rearrangement joins TRBV12-3 or TRBV12-4 to TRBJ2-7, with D possibly TRBD2 on 5 matching bases. The CDR3 loop spans 13 amino acids. Trimming took off 4 bases at V and 6 bases at J, with 13 bases between the two ends. Written as DNA, the CDR3 is TGTGCCAGCAGTTCCCGAGGGCTAGTCGAGCAGTACTTC. This encodes CASSSRGLVEQYF.

The rearrangement uses TRBV11-2 and TRBJ1-2; D is undetermined. CDR3 size: 16 residues. With 5 bases removed from V and 0 bases from J, the gap between germline ends came to 16 bases. Germline V CDR1 and CDR2: SGHAT, FQNNGV. CDR3 sequence (DNA): TGTGCCAGCAGCAAAAACAGCCGAAATTCTAACTATGGCTACACCTTC. Translated, it gives CASSKNSRNSNYGYTF.

The chain combines TRBV15 with TRBJ2-1; D may be TRBD2 (6 bases). The V end was cut by 3 bases, the J end by 0 bases, with 12 bases between. This CDR3 has 16 amino acids. The germline gives CDR1 LNHNV, CDR2 YYDKDF (reference sequence). CDR3 residues: CATSSVFGSSYNEQFF. The CDR3 DNA follows: TGTGCCACCAGCAGTGTGTTCGGGAGCTCCTACAATGAGCAGTTCTTC.

V gene TRBV29-1 combines with J gene TRBJ1-2; perhaps TRBD1 as D (6 bases). V lost 1 base to trimming and J lost 14 bases, with 14 bases between them. Germline loops: CDR1 SQVTM, CDR2 ANQGSEA. The CDR3 spans 11 residues. This chain's CDR3 is CSVEGSGQKTF. CDR3 sequence (DNA): TGCAGCGTTGAAGGGAGCGGACAGAAGACCTTC.

This clone was detected only a few times. In nucleotides, the CDR3 is TGCGCCAGCAGCTTGGGGAGGGCTTCTAGCACAGATACGCAGTATTTT. Its translation: CASSLGRASSTDTQYF. This chain connects TRBV5-1 to TRBJ2-3; possibly TRBD2 for D (6 bases). The CDR3 is 16 residues long. Germline V CDR1 and CDR2: SGHRS, YFSETQ. V dropped 0 bases and J dropped 0 bases, with 11 bases sitting between them.

The chain is built from TRBV5-1 and TRBJ1-2; D not resolved. CDR3 length equals 15 residues. CDR1 is SGHRS and CDR2 is YFSETQ in the germline V gene. Trimming removed 2 bases from V and 3 bases from J, with 14 bases in between. The CDR3 sequence is CASSFEYPVDYGYTF. CDR3 nucleotide sequence: TGCGCCAGCAGCTTCGAATACCCGGTAGACTATGGCTACACCTTC.

This clone appeared a few times. The chain employs TRBV27 and TRBJ2-7, with 7 positions matching TRBD1. This CDR3 contains 17 residues. CDR1 MNHEY and CDR2 SMNVEV come from the germline V gene (reference sequence). With 2 bases clipped from V and 2 bases from J, the junction kept 12 bases outside the gene matches. The CDR3 sequence: CASSLRIGDSKTYEQYF. The CDR3 region has the DNA TGTGCCAGCAGTTTACGGATAGGGGACAGCAAGACCTACGAGCAGTACTTC.

Only one count was recorded for this clone. The chain couples TRBV2 to TRBJ1-1; D may be TRBD1 (6 bases). From germline, CDR1 is SNHLY and CDR2 FYNNEI. There are 11 residues in the CDR3. This chain's CDR3 is CVDRTGTEAFF. DNA of the CDR3: TGTGTAGACAGGACTGGCACTGAAGCTTTCTTT.

This chain uses TRBV6-5 with TRBJ2-1; D remains ambiguous. The length of the CDR3 is 15 residues. V lost 2 bases to trimming and J lost 0 bases, with 8 bases between them. Germline V gene data show CDR1 as MNHEY and CDR2 as SVGAGI. CDR3 sequence (DNA): TGTGCCAGCAGTTACGACGCAGGCTCCTACAATGAGCAGTTCTTC. It specifies CASSYDAGSYNEQFF.

The J gene is TRBJ2-1, the V gene TRBV3-1 (or the pseudogene TRBV3-2), with 7 nucleotides matching TRBD2. This CDR3 has 15 residues. The V gene's germline CDR1 is LGHDT and CDR2 YNNKEL (reference sequence). After removal of 4 bases from V and 5 bases from J, the junction contained 8 bases not matched to a gene. In DNA form, the CDR3 reads TGTGCCAGCAGCCCAAGACTAGCAGGACACAATGAGCAGTTCTTC. Protein sequence: CASSPRLAGHNEQFF.

The chain combines TRBV28 with TRBJ2-1; D not certain. Trimming shortened V by 6 bases and J by 2 bases, and 20 bases separated the two germline ends. CDR1 is MDHEN, CDR2 SYDVKM, per germline. The CDR3 totals 17 residues. The CDR3 spells CASSLVTLLQAYNEQFF. The CDR3 DNA is TGTGCCAGCAGCTTAGTAACATTGTTACAAGCCTACAATGAGCAGTTCTTC.

This clone was seen more than once but under ten times. The rearrangement uses TRBV28 and TRBJ1-5, with D unresolved. V was shortened by 5 bases and J by 2 bases, with 13 bases between the two germline ends. There are 15 residues in the CDR3. Germline CDR1 and CDR2: MDHEN and SYDVKM. DNA of the CDR3: TGTGCCAGCAGTGACCCCGGGGAGGGCAATCAGCCCCAGCATTTT. This translates into CASSDPGEGNQPQHF.

This chain links TRBV30 with TRBJ2-7; possible D gene TRBD1, 5 bases. V shed 0 bases and J shed 7 bases, with 16 bases lying between them. The CDR3 spans 14 residues. Germline V gene data show CDR1 as GTSNPN and CDR2 as SVGIG (reference sequence). The CDR3 nucleotides are TGTGCCTGGAGTGTACAGGATCCCCTTCGGGAGCAGTACTTC. Translating gives CAWSVQDPLREQYF.

This clone was detected only once. The V and J genes are TRBV12-3 or TRBV12-4 and TRBJ1-1, with unresolved D. The CDR3 has 13 amino acids. Between the trimmed V and J ends, which lost 3 bases and 2 bases, there was a span of 7 bases. The CDR3 coding sequence is TGTGCCAGCAGTTTCCGGGAAAACACTGAAGCTTTCTTT. Encoded protein: CASSFRENTEAFF.

J is TRBJ1-6 and V is TRBV25-1, with D perhaps matching TRBD1 (6 bases). Trimming left V 5 bases short and J 8 bases short, with 16 bases between. CDR1 is MGHDK, CDR2 SYGVNS, per germline. The CDR3 runs to 15 residues. CDR3 bases: TGTGCCAGCAGTTTGGGGGCCAGGGGATATTCACCCCTCCACTTT. Protein sequence: CASSLGARGYSPLHF.

The V and J genes are TRBV27 and TRBJ2-1; 7 bases are shared with TRBD2. The CDR3 extends over 11 amino acids. Germline trimming cut 10 bases from V and 8 bases from J; bases unmatched to any gene: 5. CDR1 and CDR2 from the germline V gene are MNHEY and SMNVEV (reference sequence). CDR3 nucleotide sequence: TGTGCCACCTTAGCGGGCGATGAGCAGTTCTTC. It codes for CATLAGDEQFF.

This CDR3 is CASSQGVEAFF. CDR3 sequence (DNA): TGCGCCAGCAGCCAAGGAGTTGAAGCTTTCTTT. This chain connects TRBV4-3 to TRBJ1-1; D call uncertain. V was trimmed by 1 base and J by 7 bases, leaving 4 bases between them. CDR1 and CDR2 (germline): LGHNA, YSLEER. The CDR3 is 11 amino acids.

This clone was seen a handful of times. V gene TRBV19 combines with J gene TRBJ2-2; weak D call: TRBD1 (6 bases). The CDR3 covers 14 residues. Trimming cost V 7 bases and J 3 bases, with 12 bases left between them. CDR1 is LNHDA, CDR2 SQIVND, per germline (reference sequence). The CDR3 loop reads CASKASGDTGELFF. The CDR3 bases are TGTGCCAGTAAGGCGTCAGGGGACACCGGGGAGCTGTTTTTT.

The rearrangement joins TRBV29-1 to TRBJ1-5; TRBD1 matches at 10 bases. Germline V gene sequence: CDR1 SQVTM, CDR2 ANQGSEA. This CDR3 has 15 residues. With 6 bases clipped from V and 0 bases from J, the junction kept 5 bases outside the gene matches. The CDR3 loop is CSVGTGEYSNQPQHF. The DNA for the CDR3 is TGCAGCGTCGGGACAGGGGAATATAGCAATCAGCCCCAGCATTTT.

The rearrangement uses TRBV7-3 and TRBJ2-2; D might be TRBD2 (6 bases). CDR1 and CDR2 (germline): SGHTA, FQGTGA. The CDR3 extends over 14 amino acids. V was shortened by 5 bases and J by 5 bases, with 12 bases between the two germline ends. Written as DNA, the CDR3 is TGTGCCAGCAGCCGGGCCCGGGGGACCGGGGAGCTGTTTTTT. Protein product: CASSRARGTGELFF.

The chain joins TRBV3-1 (or the pseudogene TRBV3-2) to TRBJ2-1, with 14 bases fitting TRBD2. V was pared by 6 bases and J by 1 base, with 2 bases of the junction left unmatched. Germline CDR1 reads LGHDT; CDR2 reads YNNKEL (reference sequence). This CDR3 is 16 amino acids long. CDR3 sequence reads: CASSRTSGRSYNEQFF. CDR3 sequence (DNA): TGTGCCAGCAGTCGGACTAGCGGGAGGTCCTACAATGAGCAGTTCTTC.

V usage is TRBV19 and J usage is TRBJ2-7, with D possibly matching TRBD2 (6 bases). The CDR3 is 15 residues long. The V end lost 5 bases, the J end lost 9 bases, and 23 bases lay between the germline ends. Germline CDR1 and CDR2: LNHDA and SQIVND (reference sequence). This CDR3 reads CASSSPSDPVLGQYF. CDR3 in DNA: TGTGCCAGTAGTTCCCCTAGCGACCCGGTCCTGGGGCAGTACTTC.

The chain links TRBV12-5 to TRBJ1-1; D not resolved. Trimming removed 4 bases at V and 7 bases at J, with 19 bases between. Germline V gene data show CDR1 as LGHNT and CDR2 as FRNRAP. The CDR3 is 15 amino acids. CDR3 amino acids: CASGSVREMPGEAFF. Written as DNA, the CDR3 is TGTGCTAGTGGTTCGGTTCGAGAGATGCCGGGTGAAGCTTTCTTT.

J is TRBJ2-5 and V is TRBV5-8, with D maybe TRBD2 (6 bases). Trimming removed 0 bases from V and 2 bases from J, with 11 bases in between. The CDR3 is 15 residues long. The germline gives CDR1 SGHTS, CDR2 YDEGEE. The CDR3 spells CASSLGGGKQETQYF. As DNA, the CDR3 is TGTGCCAGCAGCTTGGGAGGAGGGAAGCAAGAGACCCAGTACTTC.

The V gene is TRBV11-2, the J gene TRBJ2-5; D uncertain. Germline V gene data show CDR1 as SGHAT and CDR2 as FQNNGV. This CDR3 has 13 amino acids. V lost 1 base and J lost 5, with 8 bases in between. The CDR3 sequence is CASSLAGLETQYF. The DNA of the CDR3 is TGTGCCAGCAGCTTAGCGGGTCTGGAGACCCAGTACTTC. The entire variable domain, with the rest obtained from reference TRBV11-2 and TRBJ2-5, is as follows: EAGVAQSPRYKIIEKRQSVAFWCNPISGHATLYWYQQILGQGPKLLIQFQNNGVVDDSQLPKDRFSAERLKGVDSTLKIQPAKLEDSAVYLCASSLAGLETQYFGPGTRLLVL.

The V gene is TRBV10-1, the J gene TRBJ1-1; D not resolved. The CDR3 runs to 13 residues. The V gene's germline CDR1 is WNHNN and CDR2 SYGVQD (reference sequence). V was trimmed by 3 bases and J by 1 base, leaving 6 bases between them. CDR3 region: CASSDYRNTEAFF. Here the CDR3 DNA reads TGCGCCAGCAGTGATTACAGGAACACTGAAGCTTTCTTT.

The J gene is TRBJ1-6, the V gene TRBV2, with TRBD1 matching 8 bases. Germline CDR1 reads SNHLY; CDR2 reads FYNNEI. Trimming took 6 bases from V and 9 from J; bases not matched to a gene: 10. The CDR3 length is 15 residues. The CDR3 loop is CASSARTGRASPLHF. The CDR3 DNA is TGTGCCAGCAGCGCTAGGACAGGGAGGGCTTCACCCCTCCACTTT.

In DNA, the CDR3 is TGTGCCAGCAGTCGCTTCGAGGGCCATAATGAAAAACTGTTTTTT. Translation: CASSRFEGHNEKLFF. This chain connects TRBV6-5 to TRBJ1-4, with D unclear. Germline V gene sequence: CDR1 MNHEY, CDR2 SVGAGI. This CDR3 is 15 amino acids long. Trimming took off 5 bases at V and 4 bases at J, with 14 bases between the two ends.

The chain recombines TRBV7-2 with TRBJ1-4; 8 bases match TRBD1. J gave up 8 bases and V 5 bases, and 13 bases lay outside the gene matches. Germline-derived CDR1 and CDR2 are SGHTA and FQGNSA. The CDR3 has 16 residues. The CDR3, as DNA: TGTGCCAGCAGCCGGACAGGGTCTGGGGGACGAGAAAAACTGTTTTTT. Its translation: CASSRTGSGGREKLFF.